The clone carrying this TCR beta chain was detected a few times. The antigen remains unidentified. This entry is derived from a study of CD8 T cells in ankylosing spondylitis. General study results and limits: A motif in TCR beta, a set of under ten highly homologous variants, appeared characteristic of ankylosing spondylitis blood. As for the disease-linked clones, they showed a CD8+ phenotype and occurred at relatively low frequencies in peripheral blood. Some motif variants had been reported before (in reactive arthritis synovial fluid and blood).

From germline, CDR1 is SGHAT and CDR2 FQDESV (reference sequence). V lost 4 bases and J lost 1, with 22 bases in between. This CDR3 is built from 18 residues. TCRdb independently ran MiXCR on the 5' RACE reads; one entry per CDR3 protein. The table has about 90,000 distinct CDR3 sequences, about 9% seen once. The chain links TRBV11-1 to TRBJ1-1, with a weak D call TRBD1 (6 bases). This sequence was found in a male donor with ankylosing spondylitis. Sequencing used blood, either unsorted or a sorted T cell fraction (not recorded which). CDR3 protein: CASSYQHGQSRGNTEAFF. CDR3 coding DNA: TGTGCCAGCAGCTACCAACACGGACAGTCTAGGGGGAACACTGAAGCTTTCTTT.